This T cell receptor beta chain was identified in a study of blood T cell repertoires in COVID-19. Study-wide background: There were acute and convalescent COVID-19 samples, and they came from the United States, Italy and Spain. PBMCs, B-cell-depleted T cells, or T cells were the source of the cDNA or gDNA that made up the material.

The germline V gene encodes CDR1 MGHRA and CDR2 YSYEKL. V lost 1 base to trimming and J lost 7 bases, with 10 bases between them. The CDR3 contains 13 residues. In the authors' methods: Reference gene primer amplification yielded estimated nucleated cell counts. Profiling relied on immunoSEQ multiplex PCR, and the TCRdb table lists in-frame clones only, not all of them. The V and J calls and clone size were taken over from that table, and D and trimming were inferred from the DNA. The table shows 140,000 to 150,000 clones, with over 80% occurring only once. The receptor was derived from a woman in her thirties or forties with active or convalescent COVID-19. The rearrangement uses TRBV4-1 and TRBJ1-2; D is possibly TRBD1 (5 bases). The sample consisted of peripheral blood. DNA for the CDR3: TGCGCCAGCAGCCAAGTCAGGGTTCTTGGCTACACCTTC. Its protein is CASSQVRVLGYTF.